This TCR beta chain was retrieved from a study of blood T cells in healthy people across ages. The authors ran a second PCR of about 6 to 11 cycles using a sample-barcoded 5' primer and a J-beta primer mix. From the 5' RACE reads, TCRdb called clonotypes with MiXCR, one entry per CDR3 protein. Here the sample spans approximately 2,000,000 distinct CDR3 sequences, approximately 39% being singletons. This CDR3 has 13 residues. Points on this clonotype: The germline gene is not matched at one end of the junction; a read error may be the cause.

V usage is TRBV12-3 or TRBV12-4 and J usage is TRBJ1-1; D is perhaps TRBD1 (5 bases). The TCR comes from a human donor in good health. Sequences were obtained from blood. The CDR3 coding sequence is TGTGCCAACAGTCCAGGGAGTAGCACTGAAGCTTTCTTT. Protein sequence: CANSPGSSTEAFF.